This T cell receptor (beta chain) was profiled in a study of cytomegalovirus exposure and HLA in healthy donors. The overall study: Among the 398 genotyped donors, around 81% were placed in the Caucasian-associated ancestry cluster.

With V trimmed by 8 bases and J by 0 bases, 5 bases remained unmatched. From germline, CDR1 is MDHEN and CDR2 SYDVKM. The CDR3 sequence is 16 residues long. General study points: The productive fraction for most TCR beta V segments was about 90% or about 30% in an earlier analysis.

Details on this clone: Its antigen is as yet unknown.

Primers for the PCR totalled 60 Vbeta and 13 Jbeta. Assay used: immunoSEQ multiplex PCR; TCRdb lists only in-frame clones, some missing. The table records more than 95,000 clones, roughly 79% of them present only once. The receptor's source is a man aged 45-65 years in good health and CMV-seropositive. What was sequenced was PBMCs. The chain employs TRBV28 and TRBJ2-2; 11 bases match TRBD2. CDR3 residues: CASVLAGGPNTGELFF. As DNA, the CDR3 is TGTGCCAGCGTCCTAGCGGGAGGCCCGAACACCGGGGAGCTGTTTTTT. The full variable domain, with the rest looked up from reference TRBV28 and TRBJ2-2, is DVKVTQSSRYLVKRTGEKVFLECVQDMDHENMFWYRQDPGLGLRLIYFSYDVKMKEKGDIPEGYSVSREKKERFSLILESASTNQTSMYLCASVLAGGPNTGELFFGEGSRLTVL.